This T cell receptor beta chain was identified in a study of blood T cell repertoires in COVID-19. Overall study context: The origin of the acute and convalescent COVID-19 samples was the United States, Italy and Spain. Sample material is recorded as cDNA or gDNA derived from T cells, B-cell-depleted T cells, or PBMCs.

In the authors' methods: By means of reference gene primer amplification, nucleated cell counts were estimated. Clones were sequenced by immunoSEQ multiplex PCR, and TCRdb holds only the in-frame ones, with some missing. The D gene and trimming were derived from the DNA, and the V and J assignments and clone size from that table. The data contain 200,000 to 300,000 clones, 80% to 90% of them singletons. Germline V gene data show CDR1 as SGHTA and CDR2 as FQGNSA. V was clipped by 5 bases and J by 7 bases, with 9 bases between them. This CDR3 has 12 residues. Sequenced sample: peripheral blood. This rearrangement joins TRBV7-2 to TRBJ1-5; weak D call: TRBD1 (6 bases). The TCR originated in a woman in her 50s with acute or convalescent COVID-19. Written as DNA, the CDR3 is TGTGCCAGCAGCCCCGGACAGCAGCCCCAGCATTTT. Protein product: CASSPGQQPQHF.